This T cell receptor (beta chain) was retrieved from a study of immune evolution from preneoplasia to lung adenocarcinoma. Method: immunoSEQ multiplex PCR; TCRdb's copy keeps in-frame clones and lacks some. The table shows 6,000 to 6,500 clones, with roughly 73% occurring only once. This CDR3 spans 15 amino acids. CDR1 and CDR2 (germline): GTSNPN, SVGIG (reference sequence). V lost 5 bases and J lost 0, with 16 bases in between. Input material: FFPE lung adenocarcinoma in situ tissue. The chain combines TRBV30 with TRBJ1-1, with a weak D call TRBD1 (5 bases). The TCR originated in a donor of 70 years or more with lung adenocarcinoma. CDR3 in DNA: TGTGCCTGGGATCCGACAGAACTCATGAACACTGAAGCTTTCTTT. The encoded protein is CAWDPTELMNTEAFF. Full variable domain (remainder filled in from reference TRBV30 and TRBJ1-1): SQTIHQWPATLVQPVGSPLSLECTVEGTSNPNLYWYRQAAGRGLQLLFYSVGIGQISSEVPQNLSASRPQDRQFILSSKKLLLSDSGFYLCAWDPTELMNTEAFFGQGTRLTVV.